This TCR beta chain was sequenced for a study of blood T cells in healthy people across ages. Together with a sample-barcoded 5' primer, a J-beta primer mix was included in a second PCR lasting roughly 6 to 12 cycles. Template switching added a 12-random-nucleotide identifier to every cDNA molecule. TCRdb fed the 5' RACE reads into MiXCR, producing one record per CDR3 protein. The sample holds 910,000 or so distinct CDR3 sequences, 51% seen once. CDR1 and CDR2 from the germline V gene are SGHRS and YFSETQ. Deletions cut 4 bases from V and 6 bases from J, with 13 bases between. This CDR3 spans 13 amino acids. Sample donors were healthy Caucasian individuals that came from Russia, aged about 6 to 95. Every sample had a minimum of 6 million PBMCs isolated. As regards this clonotype: Its specificity is unknown.

The study, taken as a whole, reports: A roughly linear fall in TCR beta diversity per million T cells was seen with increasing age.

The clonotype was recovered from a woman in her fifties or sixties in good health. The V gene is TRBV5-1, the J gene TRBJ1-2; a possible D gene is TRBD1 (5 bases). The sequencing input was blood. Here the CDR3 reads CASSPAGEHGYTF. The CDR3 DNA follows: TGCGCCAGCAGCCCGGCGGGGGAACATGGCTACACCTTC.